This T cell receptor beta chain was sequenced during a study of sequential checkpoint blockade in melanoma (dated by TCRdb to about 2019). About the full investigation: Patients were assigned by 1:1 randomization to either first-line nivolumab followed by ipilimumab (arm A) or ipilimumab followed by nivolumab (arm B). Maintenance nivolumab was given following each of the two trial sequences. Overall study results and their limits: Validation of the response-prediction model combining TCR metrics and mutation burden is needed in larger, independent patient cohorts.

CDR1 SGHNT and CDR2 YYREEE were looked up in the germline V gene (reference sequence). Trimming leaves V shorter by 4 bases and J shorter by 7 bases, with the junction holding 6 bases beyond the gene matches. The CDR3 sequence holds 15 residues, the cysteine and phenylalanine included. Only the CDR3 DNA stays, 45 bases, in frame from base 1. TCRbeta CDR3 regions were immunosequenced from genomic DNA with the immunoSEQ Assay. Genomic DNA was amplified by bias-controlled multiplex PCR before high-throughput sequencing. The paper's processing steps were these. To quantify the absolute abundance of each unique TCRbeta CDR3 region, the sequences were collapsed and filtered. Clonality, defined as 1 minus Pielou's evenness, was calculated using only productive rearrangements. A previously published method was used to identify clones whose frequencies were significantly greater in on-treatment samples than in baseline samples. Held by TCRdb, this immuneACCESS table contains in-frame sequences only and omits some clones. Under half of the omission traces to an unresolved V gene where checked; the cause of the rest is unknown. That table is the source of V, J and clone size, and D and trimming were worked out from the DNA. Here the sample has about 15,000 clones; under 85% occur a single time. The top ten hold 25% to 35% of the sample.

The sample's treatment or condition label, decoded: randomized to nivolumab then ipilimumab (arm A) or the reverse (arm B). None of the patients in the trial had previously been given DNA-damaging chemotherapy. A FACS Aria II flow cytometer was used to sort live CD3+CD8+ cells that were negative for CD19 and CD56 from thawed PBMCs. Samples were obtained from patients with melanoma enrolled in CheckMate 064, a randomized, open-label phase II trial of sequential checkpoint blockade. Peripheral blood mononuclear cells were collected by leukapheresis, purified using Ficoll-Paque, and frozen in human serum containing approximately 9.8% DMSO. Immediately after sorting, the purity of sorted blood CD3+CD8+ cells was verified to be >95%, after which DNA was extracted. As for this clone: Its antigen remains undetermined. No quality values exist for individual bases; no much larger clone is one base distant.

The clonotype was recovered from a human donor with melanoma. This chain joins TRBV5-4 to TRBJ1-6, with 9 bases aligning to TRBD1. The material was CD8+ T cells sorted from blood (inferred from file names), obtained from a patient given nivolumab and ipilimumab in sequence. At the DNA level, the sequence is TGTGCCAGCAGCCAAGATGGGACAGGGAATTCACCCCTCCACTTT. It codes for CASSQDGTGNSPLHF.